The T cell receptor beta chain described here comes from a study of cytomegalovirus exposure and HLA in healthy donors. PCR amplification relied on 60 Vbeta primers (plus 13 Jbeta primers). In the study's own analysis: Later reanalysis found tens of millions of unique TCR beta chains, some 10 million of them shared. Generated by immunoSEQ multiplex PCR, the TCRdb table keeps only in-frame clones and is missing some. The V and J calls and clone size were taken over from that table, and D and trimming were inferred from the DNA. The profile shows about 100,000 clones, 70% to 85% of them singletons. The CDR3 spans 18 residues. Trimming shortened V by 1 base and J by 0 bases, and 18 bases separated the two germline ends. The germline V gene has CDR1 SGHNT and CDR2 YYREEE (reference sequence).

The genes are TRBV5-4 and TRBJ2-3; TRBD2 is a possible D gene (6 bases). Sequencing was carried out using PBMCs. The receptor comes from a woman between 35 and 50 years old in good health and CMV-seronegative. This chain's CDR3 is CASSLIKERVPSTDTQYF. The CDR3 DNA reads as TGTGCCAGCAGCTTGATTAAAGAGCGGGTACCTAGCACAGATACGCAGTATTTT.